Below, 28 T cell receptor beta chains from the same sample are listed, as sequenced in a study of OX40 agonist ivuxolimab in advanced cancers. Profiled with immunoSEQ multiplex PCR; TCRdb holds only in-frame clones, not every one. There are more than 45,000 clones in the sample; approximately 80% occur only once, and 2% to 2.5% lies in the top ten. Sequencing was performed on CD4+ or CD8+ T cells sorted from blood, taken in a trial of the OX40 agonist ivuxolimab. The source is an adult with an advanced solid tumor such as melanoma, head and neck, liver or kidney cancer.

The chain couples TRBV11-3 to TRBJ2-1; TRBD1 matches 12 bases. The CDR3 extends over 16 amino acids. Trimming cost V 1 base and J 9 bases; bases outside gene matches: 7. Germline values: CDR1 SGHNT, CDR2 YENEEA. For the CDR3, the DNA is TGTGCCAGCAGCTTAGGGTCCGGGACAGGGGGCAGTGAGCAGTTCTTC. This encodes CASSLGSGTGGSEQFF.

This rearrangement joins TRBV29-1 to TRBJ2-1, with 8 bases that match TRBD2. This CDR3 region has 13 residues. CDR1 SQVTM and CDR2 ANQGSEA come from the germline V gene. Trimming cost V 6 bases and J 6 bases; bases outside gene matches: 7. The CDR3 reads CSVLSGRGNEQFF. The CDR3 nucleotides read TGCAGCGTCCTAAGCGGGAGAGGCAATGAGCAGTTCTTC.

The chain employs TRBV11-2 and TRBJ2-1, with a weak D call TRBD2 (6 bases). The CDR3 spans 14 residues. Germline-derived CDR1 and CDR2 are SGHAT and FQNNGV. V was clipped by 5 bases and J by 4 bases, with 12 bases between them. CDR3 bases: TGTGCCAGCAGCCCGATTCGGGGGTACAATGAGCAGTTCTTC. It codes for CASSPIRGYNEQFF. Full variable domain (remainder filled in from reference TRBV11-2 and TRBJ2-1): EAGVAQSPRYKIIEKRQSVAFWCNPISGHATLYWYQQILGQGPKLLIQFQNNGVVDDSQLPKDRFSAERLKGVDSTLKIQPAKLEDSAVYLCASSPIRGYNEQFFGPGTRLTVL.

V gene TRBV29-1 combines with J gene TRBJ2-3, with D perhaps TRBD1 (6 bases). V lost 3 bases, J lost 2 bases, and 9 bases lay in between. CDR1 and CDR2 (germline): SQVTM, ANQGSEA. The CDR3 extends over 13 amino acids. CDR3 sequence (DNA): TGCAGCGTTGAGAGACAGGACACAGATACGCAGTATTTT. Protein sequence: CSVERQDTDTQYF.

The genes are TRBV5-4 and TRBJ2-7, with 10 bases matching TRBD2. The CDR3 covers 16 residues. Trimming took 4 bases from V and 1 from J; bases not matched to a gene: 8. Germline values: CDR1 SGHNT, CDR2 YYREEE (reference sequence). The CDR3 protein is CASSTRLAGPSYEQYF. The CDR3 region has the DNA TGTGCCAGCAGCACCCGACTAGCGGGCCCATCCTACGAGCAGTACTTC.

This chain uses TRBV27 with TRBJ2-4; TRBD2 might be the D (6 bases). The ends were cut back, 3 bases at V and 9 bases at J, with 12 bases in the middle. The CDR3 sequence is 13 residues long. Germline V gene sequence: CDR1 MNHEY, CDR2 SMNVEV (reference sequence). The CDR3: CASSLEGFGIQYF. Here the CDR3 DNA reads TGTGCCAGCAGTTTGGAGGGGTTCGGCATTCAGTACTTC.

DNA of the CDR3: TGTGCCAGCAAGGTCGATTTGACCTCTGGGGCCAACGTCCTGACTTTC. Its translation: CASKVDLTSGANVLTF. The chain has TRBV5-4 and TRBJ2-6; no clear D gene. This CDR3 is 16 amino acids long. The V end was cut by 6 bases, the J end by 0 bases, with 13 bases between. Per germline, CDR1 SGHNT and CDR2 YYREEE (reference sequence).

CDR3 in DNA: TGTGCCAGCAGCTCACCAAGGACAACAGGGGTCTCTTCTGAAGCTTTCTTT. Protein product: CASSSPRTTGVSSEAFF. The chain is built from TRBV7-9 and TRBJ1-1, with TRBD1 matching over 7 bases. The CDR3 length is 17 residues. Germline CDR1 reads SEHNR; CDR2 reads FQNEAQ (reference sequence). V lost 4 bases and J lost 6; bases outside the gene matches: 17. Complete variable domain (other parts from reference TRBV7-9 and TRBJ1-1): DTGVSQNPRHKITKRGQNVTFRCDPISEHNRLYWYRQTLGQGPEFLTYFQNEAQLEKSRLLSDRFSAERPKGSFSTLEIQRTEQGDSAMYLCASSSPRTTGVSSEAFFGQGTRLTVV.

V is TRBV5-1 and J is TRBJ2-7; 14 bases map to TRBD2. The V gene's germline CDR1 is SGHRS and CDR2 YFSETQ. The junction had 14 bases not matched to a gene; V was cut back by 0 bases and J by 3 bases. This CDR3 region has 20 residues. The CDR3 protein is CASSLASGWGTSGRNYEQYF. For the CDR3, the DNA is TGCGCCAGCAGCTTGGCGTCGGGTTGGGGGACTAGCGGGAGAAACTACGAGCAGTACTTC. The full variable domain, with the rest looked up from reference TRBV5-1 and TRBJ2-7, is KAGVTQTPRYLIKTRGQQVTLSCSPISGHRSVSWYQQTPGQGLQFLFEYFSETQRNKGNFPGRFSGRQFSNSRSEMNVSTLELGDSALYLCASSLASGWGTSGRNYEQYFGPGTRLTVT.

A few counts support this clone. The J gene is TRBJ2-3, the V gene TRBV6-6, with no clear D. CDR1 is MNHNY, CDR2 SVGAGI, per germline (reference sequence). The CDR3 sequence is 13 residues long. V lost 7 bases and J lost 4, with 12 bases in between. The CDR3 loop is CASTTSLADTQYF. The CDR3 DNA follows: TGTGCCAGCACCACGTCCCTGGCAGATACGCAGTATTTT.

This chain connects TRBV6-6 to TRBJ2-7; D remains ambiguous. CDR1 is MNHNY and CDR2 is SVGAGI in the germline V gene (reference sequence). The V and J ends lost 0 bases and 4 bases respectively, with 7 bases between them. The CDR3 contains 13 residues. CDR3 in DNA: TGTGCCAGCAGTTACTCGCACCTGTACGAGCAGTACTTC. Residues: CASSYSHLYEQYF.

The table lists this clone with a count of one. The rearrangement links TRBV7-6 to TRBJ2-1, with 7 bases matching TRBD1. Germline V lookup: CDR1 SGHVS, CDR2 FNYEAQ. The V segment lost 3 bases and the J segment 4 bases; nucleotides outside the gene matches: 0. This CDR3 region has 13 residues. The CDR3 nucleotides read TGTGCCAGCAGCTTGGGACAGTACAATGAGCAGTTCTTC. Its translation is CASSLGQYNEQFF.

This clone was observed a handful of times. The V and J genes are TRBV2 and TRBJ2-6, with D maybe TRBD1 (5 bases). The V end lost 2 bases, the J end lost 4 bases, and 9 bases lay between the germline ends. The length of the CDR3 is 15 residues. Germline assignment: CDR1 SNHLY and CDR2 FYNNEI. The CDR3 coding sequence is TGTGCCAGCAGTGAATCAGGGTTAGGGGCCAACGTCCTGACTTTC. Protein product: CASSESGLGANVLTF. Looking up the rest from reference TRBV2 and TRBJ2-6 gives the full variable domain: EPEVTQTPSHQVTQMGQEVILRCVPISNHLYFYWYRQILGQKVEFLVSFYNNEISEKSEIFDDQFSVERPDGSNFTLKIRSTKLEDSAMYFCASSESGLGANVLTFGAGSRLTVL.

The gene calls are TRBV28 and TRBJ2-1; TRBD2 aligns across 10 bases. Germline CDR1 reads MDHEN; CDR2 reads SYDVKM. The junction had 7 bases not matched to a gene; V was cut back by 6 bases and J by 2 bases. This CDR3 comprises 16 residues. CDR3 DNA sequence: TGTGCCAGCAGAAATAGCGGGAGGCCCCCCTACAATGAGCAGTTCTTC. Protein product: CASRNSGRPPYNEQFF.

The gene calls are TRBV20-1 and TRBJ2-7; 7 bases align to TRBD1. The germline V gene encodes CDR1 DFQATT and CDR2 SNEGSKA (reference sequence). Unmatched junction bases numbered 9, after V lost 6 bases and J lost 10 bases. The CDR3 runs to 11 residues. CDR3 bases: TGCAGTGCAACCCGACAGGGACCCCAGTACTTC. Translated, it gives CSATRQGPQYF.

The chain uses TRBV6-6 and TRBJ1-5; D gene unclear. This CDR3 has 14 amino acids. Trimming left V 4 bases short and J 0 bases short, with 7 bases between. Germline V gene data show CDR1 as MNHNY and CDR2 as SVGAGI (reference sequence). The chain's CDR3 is CASSSDHSNQPQHF. The CDR3 coding sequence is TGTGCCAGCAGTTCCGACCATAGCAATCAGCCCCAGCATTTT.

The CDR3 spells CASSLGQGFETQYF. CDR3 DNA sequence: TGTGCCAGCAGCTTAGGACAGGGGTTCGAGACCCAGTACTTC. This chain joins TRBV11-2 and TRBJ2-5, with TRBD1 matching over 8 bases. Germline V gene data show CDR1 as SGHAT and CDR2 as FQNNGV. V trimming: 1 base; J trimming: 5 bases; junction bases outside the gene matches: 3. The CDR3 length is 14 residues. The full variable domain, rest sourced from reference TRBV11-2 and TRBJ2-5, is EAGVAQSPRYKIIEKRQSVAFWCNPISGHATLYWYQQILGQGPKLLIQFQNNGVVDDSQLPKDRFSAERLKGVDSTLKIQPAKLEDSAVYLCASSLGQGFETQYFGPGTRLLVL.

This chain joins TRBV5-1 and TRBJ2-5; D call uncertain. CDR3 size: 14 residues. Germline V gene lookup returns CDR1 SGHRS and CDR2 YFSETQ. Trimming removed 1 base from V and 5 bases from J, with 12 bases in between. As DNA, the CDR3 is TGCGCCAGCAGCTTGTCGGCAAGTTCCGAGACCCAGTACTTC. Amino acid sequence: CASSLSASSETQYF.

This chain uses TRBV4-2 with TRBJ1-1; 8 bases match TRBD1. Losses at the gene ends were 0 bases for V and 7 bases for J; bases not matched to a gene: 4. The CDR3 extends over 14 amino acids. CDR1 is LGHNA and CDR2 is YNFKEQ in the germline V gene. The CDR3 DNA reads as TGTGCCAGCAGCCAAGAGGTCGACAGGGGTGAAGCTTTCTTT. Residues: CASSQEVDRGEAFF.

The V call is TRBV5-1, the J call TRBJ1-2, with D perhaps TRBD1 (5 bases). CDR3 length: 18 residues. Trimming stripped 3 bases from V and 6 bases from J, with 27 bases between. CDR1 and CDR2 (germline): SGHRS, YFSETQ. The CDR3 DNA reads TGCGCCAGCAGCTCAGCTGCCGGGGTCCCGGGACTCGACGATGGCTACACCTTC. Translating gives CASSSAAGVPGLDDGYTF.

This chain connects TRBV27 to TRBJ2-1; possibly TRBD2 for D (6 bases). CDR3 length: 15 amino acids. V was cut by 6 bases and J by 4 bases, with 16 bases left in between. Germline V CDR1 and CDR2: MNHEY, SMNVEV (reference sequence). The CDR3 reads CASREGRTTYNEQFF. In DNA, the CDR3 is TGTGCCAGCAGGGAGGGGAGAACCACGTACAATGAGCAGTTCTTC.

The chain carries TRBV10-3 and TRBJ2-1; TRBD2 agrees at 7 bases. V shed 2 bases and J 2 bases; nucleotides not matched to a gene: 3. The length of the CDR3 is 15 residues. Germline assignment: CDR1 ENHRY and CDR2 SYGVKD. The DNA of the CDR3 is TGTGCCATCAGTGAGCCAGGACTAGCCTACAATGAGCAGTTCTTC. Its protein product is CAISEPGLAYNEQFF.

J is TRBJ2-1 and V is TRBV6-6; TRBD1 agrees at 9 bases. Germline V gene data show CDR1 as MNHNY and CDR2 as SVGAGI (reference sequence). Germline trimming cut 2 bases from V and 13 bases from J; bases unmatched to any gene: 3. CDR3 length: 12 residues. CDR3 DNA sequence: TGTGCCAGCAGTTACGACAGGGGGACTCAGTTCTTC. Translating gives CASSYDRGTQFF.

CDR3 sequence reads: CASSPLGTTPEAFF. CDR3 nucleotide sequence: TGTGCCAGCTCACCATTGGGAACGACGCCTGAAGCTTTCTTT. The chain uses TRBV18 and TRBJ1-1; D is unresolved. V lost 2 bases and J 6 bases, leaving 13 bases between the germline ends. The CDR3 length is 14 residues. Germline-derived CDR1 and CDR2 are KGHSH and LQKENI.

This clone was seen more than once but under ten times. The V and J genes are TRBV21-1 and TRBJ2-7; the tabulated D call, TRBD1, remains unverified against the DNA. TRBV21-1 is a known pseudogene. The CDR3 runs to 15 residues. CDR3 nucleotide sequence: TGTGCCAGCAGCACCACCGCAGGGTTATCCTACGAGCAGTACTTC. This encodes CASSTTAGLSYEQYF.

The chain carries TRBV5-1 and TRBJ2-3; 10 positions agree with TRBD1. This CDR3 contains 17 residues. Per germline, CDR1 SGHRS and CDR2 YFSETQ. Germline trimming cut 0 bases from V and 1 base from J; bases unmatched to any gene: 5. Here the CDR3 reads CASSLAVGTGGTDTQYF. The CDR3 coding sequence is TGCGCCAGCAGCTTGGCAGTGGGGACAGGGGGCACAGATACGCAGTATTTT.

This clone was picked up one time. J is TRBJ1-4 and V is TRBV28; D not resolved. The CDR3 is 14 amino acids. Germline V gene data show CDR1 as MDHEN and CDR2 as SYDVKM. The V end lost 7 bases, the J end lost 4 bases, and 13 bases lay between the germline ends. CDR3 bases: TGTGCCAGCACCCTTGGACTGAATAATGAAAAACTGTTTTTT. Its translation is CASTLGLNNEKLFF. Filled out from reference TRBV28 and TRBJ1-4, the complete variable domain reads DVKVTQSSRYLVKRTGEKVFLECVQDMDHENMFWYRQDPGLGLRLIYFSYDVKMKEKGDIPEGYSVSREKKERFSLILESASTNQTSMYLCASTLGLNNEKLFFGSGTQLSVL.

The sample holds one count of this clone. The chain has TRBV9 and TRBJ1-1; D unresolved. V was pared by 5 bases and J by 0 bases, with 11 bases between. This CDR3 has 14 residues. Germline-derived CDR1 and CDR2 are SGDLS and YYNGEE. The DNA for the CDR3 is TGTGCCAGCAGTGTGAATCCGGTGAACACTGAAGCTTTCTTT. This codes for CASSVNPVNTEAFF.